This paragraph covers one T cell receptor beta chain sequence. The antigen is unknown. TCRdb itself ran the 5' RACE reads through MiXCR, one entry per CDR3 protein. This sample has more than 60,000 distinct CDR3 sequences; approximately 8% occur once, and the top ten carry about 6.8%. These data originate in a study of spatial heterogeneity in lung cancer. Study-level information: Sequences of the beta chain were consistently detected in greater numbers than alpha-chain sequences. Whole-study results and caveats: There were more appearances of ubiquitous expanded tumor TCRs in blood at resection than at follow-up.

Time point noted: sample taken at primary tumor resection. Whole RNA obtained from tumor, nontumor lung or frozen PBMC underwent sequencing without sorting. The clonotype comes from a male donor with early-stage non-small cell lung cancer. The sample here was PBMCs, taken at surgery.

This CDR3 reads CASSQDRGLETQYF. The CDR3 DNA reads TGTGCCAGCAGCCAAGATCGGGGATTGGAGACCCAGTACTTC. The chain uses TRBV14 and TRBJ2-5, with a weak D call TRBD2 (5 bases). The germline gives CDR1 SGHDN, CDR2 FVKESK. The V end was cut by 0 bases, the J end by 5 bases, with 10 bases between. The CDR3 is made up of 14 amino acids.